There are a few counts of the clone carrying this TCR beta chain. Its antigen is undetermined. The sample originates from a study of T cell repertoires in cytomegalovirus infection. TCRdb independently ran MiXCR on the reads; one entry per CDR3 protein. The sample carries roughly 200,000 distinct CDR3 sequences, about 39% recorded once. The CDR3 has 15 amino acids. Germline assignment: CDR1 SGHVS and CDR2 FQNEAQ. V shed 1 base, J shed 8 bases, and the junction held 9 bases outside the gene matches. Source: CD8+ T cells from cultured PBMCs, taken from culture after CMV antigen stimulation. The TCR originated in a human donor in good health (CMV status not recorded). Some clones in this sample may be carry-over from other donors' samples. The gene calls are TRBV7-8 and TRBJ1-2; 8 positions match TRBD1. The DNA of the CDR3 is TGTGCCAGCAGCTTAGACTCCAGGGGGCTGGGAGGCTACACCTTC. This sequence encodes CASSLDSRGLGGYTF.